The present entry profiles one TCR beta chain with its context. The CDR3 is 14 amino acids. Per germline, CDR1 LGHDT and CDR2 YNNKEL (reference sequence). Trimming left V 3 bases short and J 2 bases short, with 10 bases between. This specimen belongs to a study of blood T cell repertoires in COVID-19. Original analysis: Nucleated cell counts were estimated from reference gene primer amplification. Using immunoSEQ multiplex PCR, the repertoire was profiled, and TCRdb retains in-frame clones only, with some absent. V and J calls and clone size follow that table, whereas D and trimming were derived from the DNA. The sample carries about 200,000 clones, roughly 80% recorded once.

This rearrangement joins TRBV3-1 (or the pseudogene TRBV3-2) to TRBJ1-1, with D tentatively TRBD1 (6 bases). The receptor's source is an elderly woman with acute or convalescent COVID-19. The material sequenced was peripheral blood. The CDR3 nucleotides are TGTGCCAGCAGCCACTGGACAGATAACACTGAAGCTTTCTTT. Translating it yields CASSHWTDNTEAFF.